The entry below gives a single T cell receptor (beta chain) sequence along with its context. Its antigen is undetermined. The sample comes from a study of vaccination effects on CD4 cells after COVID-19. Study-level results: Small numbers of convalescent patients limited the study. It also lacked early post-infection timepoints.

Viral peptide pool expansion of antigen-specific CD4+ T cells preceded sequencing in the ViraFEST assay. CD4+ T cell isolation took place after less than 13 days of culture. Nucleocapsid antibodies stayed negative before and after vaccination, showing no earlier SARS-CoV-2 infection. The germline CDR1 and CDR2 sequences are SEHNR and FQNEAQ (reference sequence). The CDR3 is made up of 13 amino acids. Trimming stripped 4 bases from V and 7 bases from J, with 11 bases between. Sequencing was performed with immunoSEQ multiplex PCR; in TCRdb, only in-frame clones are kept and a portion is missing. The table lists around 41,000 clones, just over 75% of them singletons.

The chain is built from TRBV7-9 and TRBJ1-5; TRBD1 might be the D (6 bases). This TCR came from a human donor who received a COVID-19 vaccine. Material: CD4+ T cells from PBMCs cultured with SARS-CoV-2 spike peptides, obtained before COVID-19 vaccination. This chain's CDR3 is CASSSTQGQPQHF. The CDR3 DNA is TGTGCCAGCAGCTCGACACAGGGCCAGCCCCAGCATTTT.